What follows are 12 T cell receptor beta chains derived from one specimen sequenced in a study of human T cells and chemical hapten exposure. TCRdb processed the RACE reads anew with MiXCR; each CDR3 protein has one entry. The top ten hold 1.7% of the sample, which has 150,000 to 200,000 distinct CDR3 sequences, around 15% seen once. Time point indicated: patch test 1, 2 weeks after DPC sensitization. Treatment described: therapeutic diphenylcyclopropenone sensitization with weekly scalp DPC. The sample here was whole blood, taken in connection with sensitization to the hapten diphenylcyclopropenone (DPC). The source is a young woman with alopecia areata. Some clones in this sample may be carry-over from other donors' samples.

There are a few counts of this clonotype. This chain uses TRBV25-1 with TRBJ2-7; D is ambiguous. The germline gives CDR1 MGHDK, CDR2 SYGVNS. V was pared by 5 bases and J by 4 bases, with 12 bases between. The CDR3 runs 13 residues. The CDR3 sequence is CASSSETGYEQYF. The CDR3 DNA is TGTGCCAGCAGTTCCGAGACCGGTTACGAGCAGTACTTC.

This clonotype was counted ten times or more. The V call is TRBV27, the J call TRBJ1-5, with D unclear. The V and J ends lost 5 bases and 7 bases respectively, with 18 bases between them. The germline V gene has CDR1 MNHEY and CDR2 SMNVEV (reference sequence). The CDR3 runs 15 residues. CDR3 coding DNA: TGTGCCAGCAGTCCTATGGAAGGGTCGGGGCAGCCCCAGCATTTT. Translated: CASSPMEGSGQPQHF.

The genes are TRBV20-1 and TRBJ2-1, with no clear D. This CDR3 has 12 residues. V was cut by 3 bases and J by 8 bases, with 11 bases left in between. Germline lookup yields CDR1 DFQATT and CDR2 SNEGSKA (reference sequence). In DNA, the CDR3 is TGCAGTGCTAGCCCCAAGGTGGATGAGCAGTTCTTC. Protein product: CSASPKVDEQFF.

The rearrangement uses TRBV6-2 or TRBV6-3 and TRBJ2-1; no definite D call. The CDR3 loop spans 14 amino acids. Trimming stripped 8 bases from V and 5 bases from J, with 16 bases between. Germline CDR1 is MNHEY and CDR2 is SVGEGT. The CDR3, as DNA: TGTGCCAGCCAAGATCCCAGGACGAACAATGAGCAGTTCTTC. Encoded protein: CASQDPRTNNEQFF.

The rearrangement uses TRBV2 and TRBJ2-1; a possible D gene is TRBD1 (6 bases). The germline V gene has CDR1 SNHLY and CDR2 FYNNEI. Trimming stripped 8 bases from V and 4 bases from J, with 9 bases between. The CDR3 is 12 amino acids. CDR3 residues: CASCQGYNEQFF. In DNA form, the CDR3 reads TGTGCCAGCTGTCAGGGGTACAATGAGCAGTTCTTC.

About this clonotype: Compared with germline, one end of the junction differs, possibly owing to a read error. V gene TRBV5-1 combines with J gene TRBJ1-2, with 9 bases matching TRBD1. Germline values: CDR1 SGHRS, CDR2 YFSETQ. The CDR3 totals 14 residues. The CDR3 sequence: CASSPDRGLNGYSF. The CDR3 nucleotides read TGCGCCAGCAGCCCGGACAGGGGTCTCAATGGCTACTCCTTC.

The CDR3 loop is CASSPTMEPVGYTF. The CDR3 coding sequence is TGTGCCAGCTCACCAACGATGGAACCTGTAGGCTACACCTTC. The genes are TRBV18 and TRBJ1-2; unclear D gene. The V end lost 2 bases, the J end lost 8 bases, and 15 bases lay between the germline ends. This CDR3 has 14 residues. Germline assignment: CDR1 KGHSH and CDR2 LQKENI.

Only a few counts were recorded for this clonotype. This chain's CDR3 is CASSFQAGRNTEAFF. The CDR3, as DNA: TGTGCCAGCAGTTTCCAGGCCGGGCGGAACACTGAAGCTTTCTTT. The chain has TRBV12-3 or TRBV12-4 and TRBJ1-1, with no clear D. Trimming stripped 3 bases from V and 1 base from J, with 12 bases between. The CDR3 length is 15 residues.

This clonotype was seen only once. The V call is TRBV7-2, the J call TRBJ2-3; D is tentatively TRBD1 or TRBD2 (5 bases each). V was pared by 6 bases and J by 9 bases, with 13 bases between. Germline V gene lookup returns CDR1 SGHTA and CDR2 FQGNSA. The CDR3 has 12 residues. The CDR3: CASSYYRDTQYF. CDR3 bases: TGTGCCAGCAGTTATTATCGGGACACGCAGTATTTT.

Many counts were recorded for this clonotype. The V call is TRBV2, the J call TRBJ1-1; D unclear. Trimming removed 2 bases at V and 3 bases at J, with 7 bases between. The CDR3 is 13 residues long. CDR1 SNHLY and CDR2 FYNNEI come from the germline V gene. CDR3 DNA: TGTGCCAGCAGTGAAACCCGGTACACTGAAGCTTTCTTT. Translated: CASSETRYTEAFF.

The rearrangement uses TRBV5-1 and TRBJ1-3; D is perhaps TRBD1 (5 bases). This CDR3 spans 16 amino acids. Germline V CDR1 and CDR2: SGHRS, YFSETQ. Trimming shortened V by 0 bases and J by 0 bases, and 10 bases separated the two germline ends. The CDR3 DNA follows: TGCGCCAGCAGCTTGGGAACGGGGCCCTCTGGAAACACCATATATTTT. Amino acid sequence: CASSLGTGPSGNTIYF.

Many counts were recorded for this clonotype. The chain couples TRBV7-9 to TRBJ2-1; 8 bases map to TRBD1. Germline V gene sequence: CDR1 SEHNR, CDR2 FQNEAQ (reference sequence). The CDR3 loop spans 19 amino acids. V lost 6 bases to trimming and J lost 3 bases; unmatched junction nucleotides: 19. CDR3 loop: CASSRGDRGGTQVYNEQFF. The CDR3 DNA reads as TGTGCCAGCAGTAGGGGTGACAGGGGCGGGACTCAAGTCTACAATGAGCAGTTCTTC.